This T cell receptor (beta chain) is drawn from a study of beta chain features in type 1 diabetes. The germline V gene encodes CDR1 SGHTA and CDR2 FQGNSA. The CDR3 covers 13 residues. The ends were cut back, 5 bases at V and 3 bases at J, with 10 bases in the middle. Study-level points and caveats: VDJ junctions from patients with type 1 diabetes contained fewer insertions and more deletions. For patients, the naive, central memory and Treg TCRB repertoires appeared more alike than for healthy donors. Moderately but significantly shorter TCRB CDR3s were found in Type 1 diabetes patients in all four CD4+ subsets.

With regard to this clone: Its matching antigen is unknown.

As every portion of the isolated RNA was reverse transcribed, the sequencing read expressed TCRB transcripts. Using immunoSEQ multiplex PCR, the repertoire was profiled, and TCRdb retains in-frame clones only, with some absent. The profile shows approximately 250,000 clones, 15% to 20% of them singletons. Using CD45RO/CCR7/CD25/CD127/CD95/CD27, CD4+ naive, central memory, regulatory and stem cell-like memory cells were sorted. Once sorted, every population was more than 95% pure. Sequenced material: naive CD4+ T cells from blood. The V and J genes are TRBV7-2 and TRBJ1-1; possibly TRBD1 for D (6 bases). The sequence came from a man aged 25-40 years with type 1 diabetes. CDR3 sequence: CASSEQGYTEAFF. In DNA form, the CDR3 reads TGTGCCAGCAGCGAACAGGGTTACACTGAAGCTTTCTTT. Full variable domain (remainder filled in from reference TRBV7-2 and TRBJ1-1): GAGVSQSPSNKVTEKGKDVELRCDPISGHTALYWYRQSLGQGLEFLIYFQGNSAPDKSGLPSDRFSAERTGGSVSTLTIQRTQQEDSAVYLCASSEQGYTEAFFGQGTRLTVV.